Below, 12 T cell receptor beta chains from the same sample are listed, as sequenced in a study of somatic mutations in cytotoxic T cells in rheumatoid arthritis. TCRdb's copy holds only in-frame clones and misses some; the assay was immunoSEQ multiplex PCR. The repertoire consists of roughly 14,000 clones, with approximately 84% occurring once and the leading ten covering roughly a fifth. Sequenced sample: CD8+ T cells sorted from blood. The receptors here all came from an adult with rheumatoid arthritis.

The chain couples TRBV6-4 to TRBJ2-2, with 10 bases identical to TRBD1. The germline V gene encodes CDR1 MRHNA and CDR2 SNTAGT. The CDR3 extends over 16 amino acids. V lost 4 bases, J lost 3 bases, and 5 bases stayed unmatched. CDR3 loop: CASSAGDRGDTGELFF. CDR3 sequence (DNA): TGTGCCAGCAGTGCCGGGGACAGGGGAGACACCGGGGAGCTGTTTTTT.

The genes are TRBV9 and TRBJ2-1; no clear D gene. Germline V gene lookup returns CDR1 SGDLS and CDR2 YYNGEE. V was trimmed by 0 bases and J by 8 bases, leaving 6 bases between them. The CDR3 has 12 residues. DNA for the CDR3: TGTGCCAGCAGCGTAGCGTCGGATGAGCAGTTCTTC. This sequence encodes CASSVASDEQFF.

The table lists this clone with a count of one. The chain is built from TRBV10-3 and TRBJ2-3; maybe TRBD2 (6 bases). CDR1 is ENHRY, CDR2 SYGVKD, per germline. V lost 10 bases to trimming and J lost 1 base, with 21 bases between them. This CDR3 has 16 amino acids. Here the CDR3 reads CATQAAVSGRTDTQYF. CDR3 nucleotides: TGTGCCACCCAAGCGGCTGTTAGCGGTCGCACAGATACGCAGTATTTT.

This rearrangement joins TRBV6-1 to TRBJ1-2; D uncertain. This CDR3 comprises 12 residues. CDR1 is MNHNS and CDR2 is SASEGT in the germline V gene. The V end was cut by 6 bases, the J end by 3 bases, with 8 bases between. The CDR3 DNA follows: TGTGCCAGCAGGACTGACTACTATGGCTACACCTTC. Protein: CASRTDYYGYTF.

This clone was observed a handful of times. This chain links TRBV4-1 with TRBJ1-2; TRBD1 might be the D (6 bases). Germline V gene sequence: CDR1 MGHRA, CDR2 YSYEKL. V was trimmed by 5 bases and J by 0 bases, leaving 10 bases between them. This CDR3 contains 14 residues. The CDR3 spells CASSGRDTNYGYTF. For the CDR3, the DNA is TGCGCCAGCAGCGGACGGGACACTAACTATGGCTACACCTTC.

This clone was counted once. The CDR3 loop is CASSVGQGETQYF. The CDR3 bases are TGCGCCAGCAGTGTAGGACAGGGGGAGACCCAGTACTTC. The V and J genes are TRBV10-2 and TRBJ2-5, with TRBD1 matching over 9 bases. Germline lookup yields CDR1 WSHSY and CDR2 SAAADI. With V trimmed by 4 bases and J by 5 bases, 2 bases remained unmatched. This CDR3 spans 13 amino acids.

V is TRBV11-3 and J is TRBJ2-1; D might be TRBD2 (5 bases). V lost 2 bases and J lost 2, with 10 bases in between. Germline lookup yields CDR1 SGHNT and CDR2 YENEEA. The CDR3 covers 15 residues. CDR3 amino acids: CASSLTAEPYNEQFF. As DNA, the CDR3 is TGTGCCAGCAGCTTAACAGCGGAGCCCTACAATGAGCAGTTCTTC.

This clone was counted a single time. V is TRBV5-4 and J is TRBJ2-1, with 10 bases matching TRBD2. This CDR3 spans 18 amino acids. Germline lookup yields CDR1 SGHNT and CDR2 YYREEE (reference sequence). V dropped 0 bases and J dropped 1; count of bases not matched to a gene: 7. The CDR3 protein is CASSLASGSEISYNEQFF. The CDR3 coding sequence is TGTGCCAGCAGCTTGGCTAGCGGGAGTGAAATTTCCTACAATGAGCAGTTCTTC.

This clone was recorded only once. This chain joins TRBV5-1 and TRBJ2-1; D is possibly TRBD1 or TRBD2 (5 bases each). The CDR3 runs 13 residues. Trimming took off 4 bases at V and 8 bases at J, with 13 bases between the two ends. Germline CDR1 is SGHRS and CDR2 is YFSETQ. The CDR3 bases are TGCGCCAGCAGCCCTGAGGGACCCCATGAGCAGTTCTTC. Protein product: CASSPEGPHEQFF. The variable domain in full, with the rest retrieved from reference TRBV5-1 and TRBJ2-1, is KAGVTQTPRYLIKTRGQQVTLSCSPISGHRSVSWYQQTPGQGLQFLFEYFSETQRNKGNFPGRFSGRQFSNSRSEMNVSTLELGDSALYLCASSPEGPHEQFFGPGTRLTVL.

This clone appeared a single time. The CDR3 region is CASSLGGTTPWEQYF. The DNA for the CDR3 is TGTGCCAGCAGCTTAGGAGGGACTACCCCTTGGGAGCAGTACTTC. The rearrangement joins TRBV7-6 to TRBJ2-7, with TRBD2 matching 7 bases. V gave up 1 base and J gave up 7 bases; unmatched junction bases: 10. Germline assignment: CDR1 SGHVS and CDR2 FNYEAQ. The CDR3 is 15 residues long.

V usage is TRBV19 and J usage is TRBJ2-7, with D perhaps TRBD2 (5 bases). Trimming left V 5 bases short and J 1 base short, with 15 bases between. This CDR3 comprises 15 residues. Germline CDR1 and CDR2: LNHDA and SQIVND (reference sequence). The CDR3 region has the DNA TGTGCCAGTAGTTCATCGGGAACCGGGTCCTACGAGCAGTACTTC. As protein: CASSSSGTGSYEQYF.

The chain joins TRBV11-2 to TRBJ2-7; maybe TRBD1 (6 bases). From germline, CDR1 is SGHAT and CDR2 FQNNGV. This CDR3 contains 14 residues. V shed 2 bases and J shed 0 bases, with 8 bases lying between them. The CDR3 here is CASSLQGSSYEQYF. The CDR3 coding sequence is TGTGCCAGCAGCTTACAGGGGTCCTCCTACGAGCAGTACTTC.